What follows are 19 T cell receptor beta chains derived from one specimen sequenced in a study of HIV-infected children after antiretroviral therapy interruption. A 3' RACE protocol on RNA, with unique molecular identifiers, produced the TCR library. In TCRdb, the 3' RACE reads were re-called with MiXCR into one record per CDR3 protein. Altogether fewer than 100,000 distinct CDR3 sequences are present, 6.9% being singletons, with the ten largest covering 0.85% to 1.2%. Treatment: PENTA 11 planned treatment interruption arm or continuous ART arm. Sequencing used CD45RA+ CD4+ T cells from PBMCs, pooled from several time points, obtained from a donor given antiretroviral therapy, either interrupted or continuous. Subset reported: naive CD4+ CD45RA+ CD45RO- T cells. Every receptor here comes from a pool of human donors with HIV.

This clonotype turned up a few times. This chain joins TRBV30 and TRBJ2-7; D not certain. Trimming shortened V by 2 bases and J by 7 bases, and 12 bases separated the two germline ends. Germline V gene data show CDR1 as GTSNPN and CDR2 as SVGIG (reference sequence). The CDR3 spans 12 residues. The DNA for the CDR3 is TGTGCCTGGAGTCTAAATGCGAGAGAGCAGTACTTC. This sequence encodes CAWSLNAREQYF.

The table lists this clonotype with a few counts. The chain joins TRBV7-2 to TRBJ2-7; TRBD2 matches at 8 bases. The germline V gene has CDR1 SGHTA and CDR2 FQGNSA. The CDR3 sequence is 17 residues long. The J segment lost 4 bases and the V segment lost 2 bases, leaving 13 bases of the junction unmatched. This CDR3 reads CASSLFRLANPIYEQYF. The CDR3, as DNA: TGTGCCAGCAGCTTATTCCGACTAGCGAATCCCATATACGAGCAGTACTTC.

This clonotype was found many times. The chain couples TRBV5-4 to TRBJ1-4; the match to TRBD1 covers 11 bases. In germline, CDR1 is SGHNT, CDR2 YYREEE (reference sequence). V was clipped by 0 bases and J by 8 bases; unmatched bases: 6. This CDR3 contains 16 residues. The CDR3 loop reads CASSLAGTGGGEKLFF. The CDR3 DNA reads TGTGCCAGCAGCTTGGCCGGGACAGGGGGTGGAGAAAAACTGTTTTTT.

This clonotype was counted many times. CDR3 region: CASTRVWNSPLHF. The CDR3 DNA reads as TGTGCCAGCACCCGAGTCTGGAATTCACCCCTCCACTTT. The chain combines TRBV6-6 with TRBJ1-6; D remains unclear. With 7 bases removed from V and 7 bases from J, the gap between germline ends came to 11 bases. CDR1 MNHNY and CDR2 SVGAGI come from the germline V gene (reference sequence). This CDR3 spans 13 amino acids.

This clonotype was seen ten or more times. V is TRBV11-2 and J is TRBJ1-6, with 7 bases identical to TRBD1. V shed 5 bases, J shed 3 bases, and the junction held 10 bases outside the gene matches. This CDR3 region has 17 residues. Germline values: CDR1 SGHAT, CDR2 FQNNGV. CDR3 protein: CASSRWQGGSYNSPLHF. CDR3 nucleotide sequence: TGTGCCAGCAGCAGGTGGCAGGGGGGGAGCTATAATTCACCCCTCCACTTT.

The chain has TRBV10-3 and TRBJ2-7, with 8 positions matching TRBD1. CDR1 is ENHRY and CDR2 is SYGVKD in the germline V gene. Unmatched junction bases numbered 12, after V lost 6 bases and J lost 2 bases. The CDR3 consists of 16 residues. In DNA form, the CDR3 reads TGTGCCATCAGCCCTCGATCGGGGACAGGACCCTACGAGCAGTACTTC. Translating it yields CAISPRSGTGPYEQYF.

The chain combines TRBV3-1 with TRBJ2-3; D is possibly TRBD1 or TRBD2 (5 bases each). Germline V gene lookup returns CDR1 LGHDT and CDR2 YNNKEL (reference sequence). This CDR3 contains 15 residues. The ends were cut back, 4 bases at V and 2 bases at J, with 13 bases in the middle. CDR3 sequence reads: CASSRGNFYTDTQYF. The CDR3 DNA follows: TGTGCCAGCAGCCGGGGGAACTTCTACACAGATACGCAGTATTTT.

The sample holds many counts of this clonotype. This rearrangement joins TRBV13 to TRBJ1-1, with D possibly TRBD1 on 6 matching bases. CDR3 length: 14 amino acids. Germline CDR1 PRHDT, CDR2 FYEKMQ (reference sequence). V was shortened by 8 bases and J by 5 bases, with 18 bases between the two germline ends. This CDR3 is CASDIRGANTEAFF. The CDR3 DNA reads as TGTGCCAGCGATATCCGGGGGGCGAATACTGAAGCTTTCTTT.

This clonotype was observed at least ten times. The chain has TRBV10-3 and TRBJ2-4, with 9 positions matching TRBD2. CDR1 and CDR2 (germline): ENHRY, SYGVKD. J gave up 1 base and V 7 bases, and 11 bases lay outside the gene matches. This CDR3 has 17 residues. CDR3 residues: CAIMRSLAGRAKNIQYF. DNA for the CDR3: TGTGCCATCATGAGATCCCTAGCGGGACGGGCCAAAAACATTCAGTACTTC.

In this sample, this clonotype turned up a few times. This chain's CDR3 is CSARGHSIYGYTF. The DNA of the CDR3 is TGCAGTGCCAGGGGGCATTCTATTTATGGCTACACCTTC. This chain links TRBV20-1 with TRBJ1-2, with 8 nucleotides matching TRBD1. Germline V gives CDR1 DFQATT, CDR2 SNEGSKA (reference sequence). With V trimmed by 6 bases and J by 5 bases, 8 bases remained unmatched. This CDR3 is 13 amino acids long.

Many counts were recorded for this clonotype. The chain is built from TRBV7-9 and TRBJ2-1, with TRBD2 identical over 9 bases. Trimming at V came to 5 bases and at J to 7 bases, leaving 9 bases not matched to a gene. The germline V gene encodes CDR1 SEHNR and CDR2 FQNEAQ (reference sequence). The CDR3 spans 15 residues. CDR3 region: CASSPQGLAVNEQFF. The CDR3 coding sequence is TGTGCCAGCAGCCCCCAGGGACTAGCTGTGAATGAGCAGTTCTTC.

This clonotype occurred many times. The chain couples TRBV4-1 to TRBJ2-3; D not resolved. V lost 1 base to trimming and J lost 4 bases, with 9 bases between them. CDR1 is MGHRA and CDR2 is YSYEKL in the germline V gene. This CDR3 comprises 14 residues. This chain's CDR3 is CASSQAGSSDTQYF. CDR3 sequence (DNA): TGCGCCAGCAGCCAAGCGGGCTCGTCAGATACGCAGTATTTT.

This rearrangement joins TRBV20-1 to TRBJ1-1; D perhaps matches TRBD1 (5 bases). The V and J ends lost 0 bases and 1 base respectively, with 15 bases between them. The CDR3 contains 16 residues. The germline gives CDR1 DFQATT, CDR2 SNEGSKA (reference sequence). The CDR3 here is CSARDQWPGRNTEAFF. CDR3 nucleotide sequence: TGCAGTGCTAGAGATCAGTGGCCAGGGCGGAACACTGAAGCTTTCTTT.

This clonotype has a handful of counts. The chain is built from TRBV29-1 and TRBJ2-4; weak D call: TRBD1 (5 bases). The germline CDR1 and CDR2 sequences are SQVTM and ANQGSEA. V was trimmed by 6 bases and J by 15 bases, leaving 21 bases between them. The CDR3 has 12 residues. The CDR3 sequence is CSVVGKGEPPYF. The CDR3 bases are TGCAGCGTAGTGGGGAAAGGGGAACCTCCGTACTTC.

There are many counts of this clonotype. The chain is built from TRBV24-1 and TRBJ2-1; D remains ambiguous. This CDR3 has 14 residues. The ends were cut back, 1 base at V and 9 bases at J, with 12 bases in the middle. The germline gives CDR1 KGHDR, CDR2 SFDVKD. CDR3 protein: CATSDFRYPSEQFF. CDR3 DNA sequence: TGTGCCACCAGTGATTTTAGGTACCCAAGTGAGCAGTTCTTC.

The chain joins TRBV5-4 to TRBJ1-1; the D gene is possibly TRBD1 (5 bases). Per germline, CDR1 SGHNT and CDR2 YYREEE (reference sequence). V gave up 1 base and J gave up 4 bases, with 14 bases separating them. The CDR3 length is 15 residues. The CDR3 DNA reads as TGTGCCAGCAGCTTGCATCCCGGGGGAGGCACTGAAGCTTTCTTT. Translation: CASSLHPGGGTEAFF. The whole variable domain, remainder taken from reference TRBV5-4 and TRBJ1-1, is ETGVTQSPTHLIKTRGQQVTLRCSSQSGHNTVSWYQQALGQGPQFIFQYYREEENGRGNFPPRFSGLQFPNYSSELNVNALELDDSALYLCASSLHPGGGTEAFFGQGTRLTVV.

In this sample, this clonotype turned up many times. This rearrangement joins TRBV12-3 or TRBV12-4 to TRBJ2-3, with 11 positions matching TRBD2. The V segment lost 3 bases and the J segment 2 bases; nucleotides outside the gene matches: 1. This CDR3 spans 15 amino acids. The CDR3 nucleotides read TGTGCCAGCAGTTTGGGACTAGCGGCCACAGATACGCAGTATTTT. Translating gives CASSLGLAATDTQYF.

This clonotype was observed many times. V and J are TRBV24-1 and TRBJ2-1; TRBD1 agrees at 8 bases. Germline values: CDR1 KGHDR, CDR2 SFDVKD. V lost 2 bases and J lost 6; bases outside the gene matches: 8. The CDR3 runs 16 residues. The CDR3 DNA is TGTGCCACCAGTGATTCATACCGGGACAGGCCCAATGAGCAGTTCTTC. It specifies CATSDSYRDRPNEQFF.

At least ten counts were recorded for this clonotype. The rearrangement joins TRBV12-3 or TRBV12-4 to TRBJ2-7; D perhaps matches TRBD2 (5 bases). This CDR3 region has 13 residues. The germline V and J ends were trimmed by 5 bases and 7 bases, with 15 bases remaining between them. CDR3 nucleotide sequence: TGTGCCAGCAGTCCGGGTATAGGGAGAGAGCAGTACTTC. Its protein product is CASSPGIGREQYF.